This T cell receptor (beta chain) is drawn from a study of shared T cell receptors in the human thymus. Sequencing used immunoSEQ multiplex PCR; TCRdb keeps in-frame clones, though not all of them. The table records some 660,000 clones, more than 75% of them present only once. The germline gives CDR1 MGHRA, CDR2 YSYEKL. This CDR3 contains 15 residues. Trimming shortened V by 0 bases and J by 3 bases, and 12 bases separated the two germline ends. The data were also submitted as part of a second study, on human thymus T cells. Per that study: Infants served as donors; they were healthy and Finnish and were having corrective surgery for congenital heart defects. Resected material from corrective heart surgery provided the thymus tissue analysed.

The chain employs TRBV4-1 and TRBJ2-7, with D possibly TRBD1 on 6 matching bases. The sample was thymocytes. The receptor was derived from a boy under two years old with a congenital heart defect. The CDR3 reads CASSQDLGAGYEQYF. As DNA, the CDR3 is TGCGCCAGCAGCCAAGATTTGGGGGCCGGCTACGAGCAGTACTTC.